Following are 26 T cell receptor beta chains from one sample sequenced in a study of blood T cell repertoires in COVID-19 (dated by TCRdb to 2020 to 2021). Libraries were made using the immunoSEQ multiplex PCR assay. Held by TCRdb, this immuneACCESS table contains in-frame sequences only and omits some clones. Under half of the omission traces to an unresolved V gene where checked; the cause of the rest is unknown. The sample table shows more than 65,000 clones, and around 82% are seen once. The ten largest make up 6.5% to 8% of the sample. The specimen sequenced was peripheral blood. All receptors derive from a human donor in a cohort sampled during active COVID-19.

The chain carries TRBV5-1 and TRBJ1-2; TRBD1 aligns across 10 bases. V lost 3 bases to trimming and J lost 14 bases; unmatched junction nucleotides: 7. Germline lookup yields CDR1 SGHRS and CDR2 YFSETQ. This CDR3 contains 12 residues. This chain's CDR3 is CASSSGTGVETF. The CDR3 nucleotides read TGCGCCAGCAGCTCCGGGACAGGGGTCGAAACCTTC.

J is TRBJ2-7 and V is TRBV27; 12 positions match TRBD1. V lost 2 bases, J lost 5 bases, and 4 bases stayed unmatched. The CDR3 loop spans 15 amino acids. The germline V gene encodes CDR1 MNHEY and CDR2 SMNVEV (reference sequence). CDR3 nucleotide sequence: TGTGCCAGCAGTTTAACGGGACAGGGGGCCCACGAGCAGTACTTC. Protein: CASSLTGQGAHEQYF.

Here the CDR3 reads CASIGSRRGGYGYTF. The CDR3 DNA follows: TGTGCCAGTATCGGCAGTCGGAGAGGGGGCTATGGCTACACCTTC. The rearrangement uses TRBV19 and TRBJ1-2, with D possibly TRBD1 on 6 matching bases. V was cut by 7 bases and J by 4 bases, with 19 bases left in between. In germline, CDR1 is LNHDA, CDR2 SQIVND (reference sequence). The CDR3 extends over 15 amino acids. Variable domain in full (rest from reference TRBV19 and TRBJ1-2): DGGITQSPKYLFRKEGQNVTLSCEQNLNHDAMYWYRQDPGQGLRLIYYSQIVNDFQKGDIAEGYSVSREKKESFPLTVTSAQKNPTAFYLCASIGSRRGGYGYTFGSGTRLTVV.

The genes are TRBV7-2 and TRBJ1-5; possibly TRBD1 for D (6 bases). Trimming took 1 base from V and 1 from J, leaving 8 bases between them. CDR1 SGHTA and CDR2 FQGNSA come from the germline V gene. The CDR3 sequence is 15 residues long. CDR3 sequence (DNA): TGTGCCAGCAGCTTAGTGGGGGCAAGCAATCAGCCCCAGCATTTT. As protein: CASSLVGASNQPQHF.

The V gene is TRBV29-1, the J gene TRBJ1-5; D gene ambiguous. The CDR3 sequence is 14 residues long. The germline V gene has CDR1 SQVTM and CDR2 ANQGSEA. Trimming removed 4 bases from V and 3 bases from J, with 13 bases in between. CDR3 DNA sequence: TGCAGCGTTGGAGCGGGCAGTTCCAATCAGCCCCAGCATTTT. Translating gives CSVGAGSSNQPQHF.

V is TRBV12-3 or TRBV12-4 and J is TRBJ1-1, with unresolved D. V lost 5 bases and J 0 bases, leaving 7 bases between the germline ends. The CDR3 has 13 residues. CDR3 amino acids: CASSSAVNTEAFF. CDR3 nucleotides: TGTGCCAGCAGTAGCGCAGTGAACACTGAAGCTTTCTTT.

This clone was seen only once. V and J are TRBV4-2 and TRBJ2-5; D possibly corresponds to TRBD2 (6 bases). The DNA matches TRBJ2-7 better at its end, which makes the J call doubtful. There are 18 residues in the CDR3. Germline loops: CDR1 LGHNA, CDR2 YNFKEQ. The CDR3 bases are TGTGCCAGCAGCCAAGATGGTCTCTATAGCGGAAAATCCTACGAGCAGTACTTC. Its protein product is CASSQDGLYSGKSYEQYF.

The chain has TRBV7-9 and TRBJ1-4, with TRBD1 as a possible D gene (6 bases). This CDR3 is built from 17 residues. Trimming shortened V by 5 bases and J by 0 bases, and 16 bases separated the two germline ends. The V gene's germline CDR1 is SEHNR and CDR2 FQNEAQ (reference sequence). CDR3 in DNA: TGTGCCAGCAGCCGGAGTACAGGGTCGTCAACTAATGAAAAACTGTTTTTT. Translating it yields CASSRSTGSSTNEKLFF.

This clone turned up a few times. This sequence joins TRBV5-6 and TRBJ1-4, with TRBD1 matching 9 bases. The junction had 8 bases not matched to a gene; V was cut back by 4 bases and J by 4 bases. Looked up from germline, CDR1 is SGHDT and CDR2 is YYEEEE. This CDR3 spans 16 amino acids. The CDR3 bases are TGTGCCAGCAGCCTTCCGTTGGGACAGGGTAATGAAAAACTGTTTTTT. The encoded protein is CASSLPLGQGNEKLFF.

This clone was counted a single time. CDR3 coding DNA: TGTGCCAGCAGCTTGGCCCCTACAGCCTATGGCTACACCTTC. It translates to CASSLAPTAYGYTF. This rearrangement joins TRBV5-8 to TRBJ1-2; D not resolved. V shed 0 bases and J shed 4 bases, with 10 bases lying between them. Germline CDR1 SGHTS, CDR2 YDEGEE. The CDR3 extends over 14 amino acids.

The J gene is TRBJ1-5, the V gene TRBV5-1; 7 nucleotides agree with TRBD1. The ends lost 0 bases at V and 2 bases at J; junction bases unmatched: 5. This CDR3 region has 16 residues. Germline V gene data show CDR1 as SGHRS and CDR2 as YFSETQ. CDR3 DNA sequence: TGCGCCAGCAGCTTGGGACAGGGATCGGGCAATCAGCCCCAGCATTTT. It encodes CASSLGQGSGNQPQHF.

This clone was picked up one time. This chain links TRBV4-2 with TRBJ2-7, with TRBD2 matching over 16 bases. This CDR3 spans 16 amino acids. Losses at the gene ends were 0 bases for V and 12 bases for J; bases not matched to a gene: 8. CDR1 and CDR2 from the germline V gene are LGHNA and YNFKEQ. DNA of the CDR3: TGTGCCAGCAGCCAAGATCCTGGGACTAGCGGGGGGGCGTGGTACTTC. As protein: CASSQDPGTSGGAWYF.

V is TRBV10-3 and J is TRBJ2-6; no firm D call. This CDR3 region has 16 residues. V was trimmed by 4 bases and J by 1 base, leaving 11 bases between them. Germline lookup yields CDR1 ENHRY and CDR2 SYGVKD. CDR3 amino acids: CAISGSSRSGANVLTF. For the CDR3, the DNA is TGTGCCATCAGTGGGAGTAGCAGATCTGGGGCCAACGTCCTGACTTTC.

The chain joins TRBV7-8 to TRBJ1-4; 7 positions match TRBD1. Losses at the gene ends were 2 bases for V and 8 bases for J; bases not matched to a gene: 8. Germline values: CDR1 SGHVS, CDR2 FQNEAQ. The CDR3 is 15 residues long. The CDR3 nucleotides read TGTGCCAGCAGCTTAAATCGGGCAGGGGGGGAAAAACTGTTTTTT. Protein sequence: CASSLNRAGGEKLFF.

This clone was detected only a few times. The chain joins TRBV29-1 to TRBJ1-1; unclear D gene. The CDR3 covers 13 residues. The ends were cut back, 4 bases at V and 2 bases at J, with 11 bases in the middle. Germline values: CDR1 SQVTM, CDR2 ANQGSEA. CDR3 DNA sequence: TGCAGCGTTGTTGGTCACTTAAACACTGAAGCTTTCTTT. Translating gives CSVVGHLNTEAFF. The variable domain in full, with the rest retrieved from reference TRBV29-1 and TRBJ1-1, is SAVISQKPSRDICQRGTSLTIQCQVDSQVTMMFWYRQQPGQSLTLIATANQGSEATYESGFVIDKFPISRPNLTFSTLTVSNMSPEDSSIYLCSVVGHLNTEAFFGQGTRLTVV.

This clone was found a few times. The chain joins TRBV19 to TRBJ1-5; D call uncertain. The germline V gene encodes CDR1 LNHDA and CDR2 SQIVND (reference sequence). The CDR3 extends over 13 amino acids. Trimming removed 11 bases from V and 0 bases from J, with 11 bases in between. The CDR3 DNA sequence: TGTGCCGGCGGGGATTATAGCAATCAGCCCCAGCATTTT. Translation gives CAGGDYSNQPQHF.

This sequence joins TRBV19 and TRBJ2-1; 8 nucleotides align to TRBD1. V shed 3 bases, J shed 4 bases, and the junction held 8 bases outside the gene matches. This CDR3 has 16 amino acids. Per the germline V gene, CDR1 is LNHDA and CDR2 is SQIVND (reference sequence). CDR3 sequence reads: CASSIWAGDRYNEQFF. CDR3 DNA: TGTGCCAGTAGTATCTGGGCCGGGGACAGGTACAATGAGCAGTTCTTC.

V and J are TRBV7-2 and TRBJ2-5; no firm D call. V lost 6 bases to trimming and J lost 4 bases, with 12 bases between them. The CDR3 is made up of 13 amino acids. Germline CDR1 SGHTA, CDR2 FQGNSA. CDR3: CASSFRFTETQYF. The CDR3 region has the DNA TGTGCCAGCAGTTTTCGGTTCACAGAGACCCAGTACTTC.

Note on this clone: Other DNA sequences from this sample encode an identical CDR3 as well. The DNA of the CDR3 is TGTGCCAGCTCACCCGGGACAGGTTCCTACGAGCAGTACTTC. Translation: CASSPGTGSYEQYF. The rearrangement joins TRBV18 to TRBJ2-7; 8 nucleotides match TRBD1. Trimming took 3 bases from V and 1 from J; bases not matched to a gene: 2. CDR1 and CDR2 from the germline V gene are KGHSH and LQKENI. The CDR3 runs 14 residues.

The genes are TRBV10-1 and TRBJ2-1; 7 bases line up with TRBD2. With 6 bases clipped from V and 10 bases from J, the junction kept 18 bases outside the gene matches. Looked up from germline, CDR1 is WNHNN and CDR2 is SYGVQD (reference sequence). The CDR3 extends over 16 amino acids. The CDR3 here is CASSPIGGGRLREQFF. For the CDR3, the DNA is TGCGCCAGCAGCCCTATTGGGGGGGGAAGATTGCGGGAGCAGTTCTTC.

This clone has a handful of counts. V is TRBV3-1 (or the pseudogene TRBV3-2) and J is TRBJ1-3; maybe TRBD1 (5 bases). Germline V gives CDR1 LGHDT, CDR2 YNNKEL (reference sequence). This CDR3 has 13 amino acids. V lost 5 bases to trimming and J lost 2 bases, with 7 bases between them. In DNA, the CDR3 is TGTGCCAGCAGCGGGGGGACTGGAAACACCATATATTTT. Translated: CASSGGTGNTIYF.

The CDR3 DNA follows: TGTGCCAGCAGCCCCCCGACAGGGTTTCCCGAAAAACTGTTTTTT. Translated, it gives CASSPPTGFPEKLFF. V and J are TRBV9 and TRBJ1-4; TRBD1 matches at 7 bases. Germline-derived CDR1 and CDR2 are SGDLS and YYNGEE. V trimming: 4 bases; J trimming: 8 bases; junction bases outside the gene matches: 11. The CDR3 has 15 amino acids.

The rearrangement uses TRBV3-1 (or the pseudogene TRBV3-2) and TRBJ1-2, with D tentatively TRBD1 (6 bases). V was shortened by 8 bases and J by 4 bases, with 17 bases between the two germline ends. CDR3 length: 14 residues. CDR1 and CDR2 (germline): LGHDT, YNNKEL (reference sequence). For the CDR3, the DNA is TGTGCCAGCCGAGGGGGGGCGCGGGGCTATGGCTACACCTTC. Residues: CASRGGARGYGYTF.

V gene TRBV10-3 combines with J gene TRBJ1-4; 7 positions agree with TRBD1. The V and J ends lost 0 bases and 5 bases, in that order; junction bases with no gene match: 18. The CDR3 is 20 amino acids. Germline CDR1 and CDR2: ENHRY and SYGVKD. CDR3 sequence (DNA): TGTGCCATCAGTGAGTCAGGATGGGTGACGGCAGGGGGTAACAATGAAAAACTGTTTTTT. Residues: CAISESGWVTAGGNNEKLFF.

This chain uses TRBV7-9 with TRBJ2-7; 9 bases agree with TRBD2. The CDR3 loop spans 16 amino acids. In germline, CDR1 is SEHNR, CDR2 FQNEAQ (reference sequence). Unmatched junction bases numbered 7, after V lost 1 base and J lost 3 bases. CDR3 sequence: CASSLEVARGGYEQYF. In DNA, the CDR3 is TGTGCCAGCAGCTTAGAAGTTGCGCGGGGGGGCTACGAGCAGTACTTC.

V gene TRBV2 combines with J gene TRBJ1-1, with D possibly being TRBD1 (5 bases). Trimming removed 1 base from V and 0 bases from J, with 12 bases in between. This CDR3 has 16 residues. Per the germline V gene, CDR1 is SNHLY and CDR2 is FYNNEI. The CDR3 loop is CASSEGTPGLNTEAFF. The CDR3 DNA reads as TGTGCCAGCAGTGAAGGGACACCGGGCCTGAACACTGAAGCTTTCTTT. Together with reference TRBV2 and TRBJ1-1, the CDR3 gives the full variable domain: EPEVTQTPSHQVTQMGQEVILRCVPISNHLYFYWYRQILGQKVEFLVSFYNNEISEKSEIFDDQFSVERPDGSNFTLKIRSTKLEDSAMYFCASSEGTPGLNTEAFFGQGTRLTVV.